This T cell receptor (beta chain) derives from a study of regulatory T cells in long-lasting Graves disease (dated by TCRdb to the early 2020s). Regarding the research as a whole: Patients with newly diagnosed Graves' disease had been on antithyroid drugs for under 3 months. This study used TCR sequencing and RNA sequencing of peripheral blood to compare persistent Graves' disease patients against newly diagnosed Graves' disease patients. The study was conducted in China and was registered as a clinical trial. A total of around 35 samples underwent TCR sequencing: around 13 from persistent and roughly 20 from newly diagnosed Graves' disease patients.

The time point label here, explained by the study, means: newly diagnosed GD, antithyroid drugs for less than 3 months. For both TCR sequencing and RNA sequencing, RNA was extracted from PBMCs in TRIzol. Graves' disease was diagnosed according to American Thyroid Association guidelines. The patients came from an endocrinology department in Xi'an, China. Each patient gave approximately 9 milliliters of peripheral blood, collected in an EDTA anticoagulant tube. PBMCs were isolated by Ficoll Paque Plus density gradient separation without further T cell sorting. An Agilent 2100 Bioanalyzer and agarose gel were used to check RNA quality, and a NanoDrop 2000 was used to measure RNA concentration. The receptor library was made with multiplex PCR. This sample was sequenced with an Illumina HiSeq 4000. CDR3 regions were amplified by Arm-PCR with iRepertoire HTBI primers to construct TCR beta libraries. Before sequencing, the PCR products underwent gel purification. Regarding the original processing steps: A total of around 59 TRBV and 14 TRBJ segments were identified across samples and were used for gene usage analysis of CDR3 amino acid clonotypes. COPE and FqMerger were used to merge filtered high-quality paired reads into contigs. BLAST was used to align contigs to IMGT TRBV, TRBD and TRBJ reference genes, and CDR3 was defined according to IMGT. Any clonotype with a frequency above 0.1% was counted as a highly expanded clone. Shannon entropy was used to measure repertoire diversity, and the Gini coefficient was used to measure V-J evenness. A clonotype found in more than one individual was treated as public. TCRdb took the public reads, trimmed them with fastp at Q25, ran MiXCR for clone calling and kept in-frame beta chains. Each CDR3 protein gets just one entry, which takes the most common genes and DNA from the rows behind it. These V and J calls originate from TCRdb's pipeline instead of the authors' own analysis. Recorded for this sample are about 400,000 distinct CDR3 sequences; roughly 15% of them occurred a single time. Together, the top ten hold about 8% of the sample.

V sheds 4 bases and J sheds 7 bases, leaving 17 bases between their ends. Spanning cysteine to phenylalanine, the CDR3 consists of 14 amino acids. This entry keeps only the CDR3 DNA: 42 bases, framed from base 1. General study outcomes and caveats: The study examined only peripheral blood because the primary lesion, thyroid tissue, could not be accessed. Compared with newly diagnosed patients, persistent Graves' disease patients had lower TCR Shannon entropy and fewer highly expanded clones, which suggests clonal expansion. TRBV28, TRBJ1-2 and TRBJ2-5 were preferentially used in persistent disease, while TRBV20-1 and TRBJ2-1 were favored in newly diagnosed disease. The small sample size was acknowledged by the authors as a limitation that may reduce accuracy. Only the TCR beta chain was sequenced and analyzed. A larger number of public clonotypes was shared among persistent patients (fewer than 3,000) than among newly diagnosed patients (over 850).

As to this clonotype: Its binding antigen is unknown. No clone much larger than this one lies a single base away; base qualities are absent.

The sample was also reused in another study, on T cells in Graves' hyperthyroidism and ophthalmopathy. As the second publication notes: Graves' hyperthyroidism was defined as stable when no progression to ophthalmopathy occurred over 18 months of follow-up. The hyperthyroidism patients were between 18 and 65 years old and newly diagnosed, with a disease duration of less than 2 months. Any patient with an uncontrolled infection, another autoimmune disease, pregnancy or lactation was excluded. Diagnoses were established on the basis of clinical symptoms, serum thyroxine and TRAb, thyroid ultrasound, and orbital computed tomography. The first round of RT-PCR for the TCR CDR3 was performed with the HTBI primer set and the Qiagen OneStep RT-PCR kit. Blood samples also contained most of the expanded thyroid clonotypes (frequency above 0.001), which suggests that blood repertoires may reflect thyroid immune responses. A model built on a 13 V-J signature distinguished ophthalmopathy from stable hyperthyroidism, reaching roughly 88% sensitivity and approximately 81% specificity in cross-validation and 80%/75% in testing. In validation, the model predicted progression to ophthalmopathy a median of 6.5 months before onset, with about 71% sensitivity and about 75% specificity. To identify distinguishing TCR V-J signatures, a discovery cohort of 90 to 100 patients was used, comprising 43 with Graves' ophthalmopathy and 57 with stable Graves' hyperthyroidism. Prospective prediction of ophthalmopathy was tested in an independent validation cohort of about 19 hyperthyroidism patients and around 16 patients who later progressed to ophthalmopathy. The approximately 98 discovery patients were randomly divided into training and test sets at a 7:3 ratio. In addition, the study compared T-cell repertoires in thyroid tissue and in blood from about 6 Graves' hyperthyroidism patients. Once sampling was done, hyperthyroidism patients were given methimazole at a starting dose of 30 mg daily, whereas ophthalmopathy patients were given high-dose intravenous methylprednisolone. Libraries were constructed in a second round of multiplex PCR, after which size selection and purification were carried out. Sequencing of the libraries was done on an Illumina HiSeq2000 using paired-end 100 bp reads. SOAPnuke was used to process the raw data, throwing out any read that contained adapters or uncalled bases, had a mean Phred below 15, or lacked an exact constant-primer or identifier match. High-quality paired reads were merged using COPE v1.2.5, and each unique nucleotide sequence was defined as a clonotype. Clonotypes were aligned to IMGT TRBV, TRBD and TRBJ reference segments using MiTCR v1.1. Only V-J combinations with frequency above 0.0001, covering about 99% of repertoires, were analysed. The TCS score was defined as the ratio of F50 (clonal expansion) to E x V (chaos), calculated using BLOSUM62-based TCRdist between CDR3 peptides within each V-J. Welch's t-statistics and random forest reduced 514 V-J features to fewer than 15, which were used in a naive Bayes classifier (R e1071). Sample size was not statistically predetermined, and blinding of investigators to group allocation was not performed. According to the paper, TCR Vbeta CDR3 sequencing was carried out on 135 peripheral blood samples, which came from fewer than 50 ophthalmopathy, fewer than 80 hyperthyroidism and approximately 17 progressor patients.

This TCR was recovered from a woman between 40 and 50 years old with Graves disease. Donor details come from another sample of the same person, matched by shared clones. Recombination joined TRBV12-3 or TRBV12-4 with TRBJ2-7; the D gene cannot be resolved beyond TRBD1 or TRBD2, each matching 5 bases. The sequencing here drew on peripheral blood mononuclear cells (PBMCs), taken at new diagnosis, from a patient treated with antithyroid drugs. CDR3 sequence: CASSSSGTPTEQYF. The nucleotide sequence is given as TGTGCCAGCAGTTCTTCCGGGACCCCCACGGAGCAGTACTTC.